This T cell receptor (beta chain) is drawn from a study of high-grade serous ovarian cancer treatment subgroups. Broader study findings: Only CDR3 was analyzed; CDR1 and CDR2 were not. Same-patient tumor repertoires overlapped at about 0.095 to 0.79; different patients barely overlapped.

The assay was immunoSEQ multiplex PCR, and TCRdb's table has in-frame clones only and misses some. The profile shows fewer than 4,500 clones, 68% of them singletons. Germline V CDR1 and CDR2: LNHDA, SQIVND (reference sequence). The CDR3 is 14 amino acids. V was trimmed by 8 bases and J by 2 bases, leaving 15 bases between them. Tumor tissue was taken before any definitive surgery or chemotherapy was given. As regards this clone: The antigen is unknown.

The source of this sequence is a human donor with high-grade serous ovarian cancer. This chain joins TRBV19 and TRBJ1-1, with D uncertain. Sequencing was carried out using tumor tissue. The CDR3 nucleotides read TGTGCCAGTCCCCCCCGCAGGCCTAACACTGAAGCTTTCTTT. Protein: CASPPRRPNTEAFF.